This T cell receptor beta chain was captured by sequencing in a study of T-cell reconstitution after alpha-beta-depleted transplantation in children. As regards this clonotype: Its target is not known.

V shed 5 bases and J 9 bases; nucleotides not matched to a gene: 11. Germline CDR1 is SGHAT and CDR2 is FQNNGV. The CDR3 consists of 15 residues. Unique molecular identifiers were incorporated during preparation of the TCRbeta library. TCRdb reprocessed the PCR reads with MiXCR, giving one entry per CDR3 protein. The table includes under 850,000 distinct CDR3 sequences, roughly 13% detected once. Points from the study as a whole: Expanded graft clones, several hundred of them, were reportedly the source of alpha-beta T cells about two months after transplant. It was newly produced T cells that mostly accounted for T-cell counts and diversity one year after transplant. After transplant, high TCRbeta diversity at day 60 in some patients arose from surviving recipient T cells and thymic progenitors.

Sequenced here: PBMCs, sampled before TCRalphabeta/CD19-depleted stem cell transplant. This chain uses TRBV11-2 with TRBJ2-4; 9 bases agree with TRBD2. The receptor was isolated from a girl aged 2 to 9 with congenital amegakaryocytic thrombocytopenia, due to receive a stem cell transplant. CDR3 in DNA: TGTGCCAGCAGCGCCCCGCGGGAGGGTATAGGCATTCAGTACTTC. This encodes CASSAPREGIGIQYF.